One sample yielded the 8 T cell receptor beta chains listed below, sequenced in a study of cytomegalovirus exposure and HLA in healthy donors. PCR primers comprised 60 Vbeta and 13 Jbeta primers. Some clones are missing from TCRdb's copy, which holds only in-frame ones; the method was immunoSEQ multiplex PCR. The sample carries 160,000 or so clones, approximately 85% recorded once. The sequencing input was PBMCs. The receptors originated from a man aged 45-65 years in good health and CMV-seropositive.

The chain has TRBV19 and TRBJ1-2; TRBD1 matches 7 bases. V lost 3 bases, J lost 2 bases, and 6 bases stayed unmatched. The CDR3 runs to 15 residues. The germline V gene has CDR1 LNHDA and CDR2 SQIVND (reference sequence). The CDR3 reads CASSMQGQANYGYTF. CDR3 in DNA: TGTGCCAGTAGTATGCAAGGACAGGCGAACTATGGCTACACCTTC. Filled out from reference TRBV19 and TRBJ1-2, the complete variable domain reads DGGITQSPKYLFRKEGQNVTLSCEQNLNHDAMYWYRQDPGQGLRLIYYSQIVNDFQKGDIAEGYSVSREKKESFPLTVTSAQKNPTAFYLCASSMQGQANYGYTFGSGTRLTVV.

V is TRBV2 and J is TRBJ2-6; D ambiguous. The germline V gene encodes CDR1 SNHLY and CDR2 FYNNEI. The CDR3 has 18 residues. V shed 1 base and J shed 0 bases, with 13 bases lying between them. CDR3 sequence: CASSEGPQSGSGANVLTF. As DNA, the CDR3 is TGTGCCAGCAGTGAAGGGCCACAATCGGGCTCTGGGGCCAACGTCCTGACTTTC.

The CDR3 DNA sequence: TGTGCCAGCAGCGTAAAGTCCGTGGACAAACGTACCGGGGAGCTGTTTTTT. It is translated as CASSVKSVDKRTGELFF. This chain uses TRBV9 with TRBJ2-2; D is possibly TRBD1 (5 bases). With 1 base removed from V and 5 bases from J, the gap between germline ends came to 18 bases. Germline CDR1 SGDLS, CDR2 YYNGEE. The CDR3 is 17 amino acids. Full variable domain (remainder filled in from reference TRBV9 and TRBJ2-2): DSGVTQTPKHLITATGQRVTLRCSPRSGDLSVYWYQQSLDQGLQFLIQYYNGEERAKGNILERFSAQQFPDLHSELNLSSLELGDSALYFCASSVKSVDKRTGELFFGEGSRLTVL.

V gene TRBV27 combines with J gene TRBJ1-2; tentatively, D is TRBD1 (6 bases). The germline CDR1 and CDR2 sequences are MNHEY and SMNVEV (reference sequence). Trimming took 0 bases from V and 5 from J, leaving 13 bases between them. The CDR3 contains 15 residues. The CDR3 region has the DNA TGTGCCAGCAGTTTATCCACGACAGGTCGGTATGGCTACACCTTC. It encodes CASSLSTTGRYGYTF.

The V gene is TRBV6-5, the J gene TRBJ2-4; D might be TRBD1 (6 bases). This CDR3 contains 13 residues. With 6 bases removed from V and 8 bases from J, the gap between germline ends came to 14 bases. Germline CDR1 and CDR2: MNHEY and SVGAGI. CDR3 sequence: CASRLTGTHIQYF. The CDR3 DNA reads as TGTGCCAGCAGACTAACAGGGACACACATTCAGTACTTC.

J is TRBJ2-3 and V is TRBV6-6, with TRBD2 matching over 11 bases. V gave up 6 bases and J gave up 3 bases; unmatched junction bases: 5. Germline V CDR1 and CDR2: MNHNY, SVGAGI (reference sequence). The CDR3 spans 15 residues. The CDR3 protein is CASRGTSGSTDTQYF. The CDR3 region has the DNA TGTGCCAGCAGAGGGACTAGCGGCAGTACAGATACGCAGTATTTT.

The chain's CDR3 is CAAIWTSKVNEQFF. The CDR3 region has the DNA TGTGCCGCCATATGGACTAGTAAGGTCAATGAGCAGTTCTTC. This chain connects TRBV6-7 to TRBJ2-1; 7 positions agree with TRBD2. TRBV6-7 falls under the ORF class, with uncertain function. V gave up 11 bases and J gave up 6 bases; unmatched junction bases: 13. The CDR3 spans 14 residues.

The CDR3 DNA reads TGTGCCAGTAGTCCCGTCCTTTCTGGGGCCAACGTCCTGACTTTC. Translating it yields CASSPVLSGANVLTF. V is TRBV19 and J is TRBJ2-6; D is undetermined. Germline assignment: CDR1 LNHDA and CDR2 SQIVND (reference sequence). CDR3 length equals 15 residues. The V gene lost 5 bases and the J gene lost 1 base, with 9 bases spanning the gap.